This record concerns one T cell receptor beta chain sequence. This clonotype has ten or more counts. The clone's antigen remains unknown. No base quality information exists; no much larger clone differs at one position. The axillary draining lymph nodes of breast cancer patients were the source of the lymph node samples. Trimming costs V 1 base and J 8 bases, and their ends lie 20 bases apart. CDR1 and CDR2 are drawn from the germline V gene: LGHNA, YNFKEQ. The CDR3 runs 16 amino acids, cysteine and phenylalanine included. The sequence is cut down to CDR3 DNA, 48 bases in frame from base 1. This entry is derived from a study of breast tumors, draining lymph nodes, adjacent tissues (dated by TCRdb to 2016 to 2017). A note on the overall study: TCR beta repertoires were compared across tumor, adjacent nontumor tissue and axillary lymph nodes obtained from breast cancer patients. The study was designed to assess the relationships and possible T-cell exchange between tumor, surrounding tissue and draining lymph node repertoires in human breast cancer. What the study reported, not specific to this receptor: Tumors showed preferential V and J gene usage, and their T-cell repertoire diversity fell below that of lymph nodes yet above that of nontumor tissue. Tumor and nontumor tissue repertoires were found to be significantly more similar in luminal-like than in basal-like breast cancer. The conclusion that tumor T cells originate in lymph nodes was presented as consistent with a hypothesis rather than as directly demonstrated. The data were considered consistent with most tumor T cells being derived from the lymph node and subsequently expanding within tumor tissue.

These reads were obtained on an Illumina HiSeq 2000. TCR beta chain libraries were generated by multiplex PCR amplification. The amplified TCR beta chain products were analyzed by high-throughput sequencing. TCRdb's own reprocessing of the public reads used fastp at Q25 and MiXCR and kept productive beta chains. Identical CDR3 proteins give one entry, which carries the most common genes and DNA. The sample contains under 250,000 distinct CDR3 sequences, roughly 30% of them found a single time. The ten largest clonotypes hold 1.4% of the sample. This clonotype was sampled from a female donor with breast cancer. Some clones in this sample may be carry-over from other donors' samples. Sequencing input: axillary lymph node tissue. Recombination linked TRBV4-2 to TRBJ1-2; no D gene call is confident. The sequenced DNA is TGTGCCAGCAGCCAAGTGACGATGTCGCGGGGAAGCGGCTACACCTTC. Translated, this gives CASSQVTMSRGSGYTF.